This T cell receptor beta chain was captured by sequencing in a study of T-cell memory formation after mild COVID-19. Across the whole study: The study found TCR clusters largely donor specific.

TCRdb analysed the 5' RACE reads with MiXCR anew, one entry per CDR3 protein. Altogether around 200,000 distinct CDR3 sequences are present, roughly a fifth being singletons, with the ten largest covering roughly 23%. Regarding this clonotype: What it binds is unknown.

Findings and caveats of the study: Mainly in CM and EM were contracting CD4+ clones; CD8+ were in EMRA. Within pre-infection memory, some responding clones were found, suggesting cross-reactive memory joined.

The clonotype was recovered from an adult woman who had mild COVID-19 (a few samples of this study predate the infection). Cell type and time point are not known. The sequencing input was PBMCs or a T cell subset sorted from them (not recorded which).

CDR3 residues: CASSSSGGEYTQYF. In DNA form, the CDR3 reads TGTGCCAGCAGTTCTAGCGGGGGGGAGTATACGCAGTATTTT. V gene TRBV12-3 or TRBV12-4 combines with J gene TRBJ2-3, with 12 bases identical to TRBD2. CDR3 length: 14 residues. After removal of 4 bases from V and 7 bases from J, the junction contained 3 bases not matched to a gene.